This T cell receptor beta chain was identified in a study of tumor-infiltrating lymphocytes in primary liver carcinoma (dated by TCRdb to the late 2010s). For the wider study: The five patients, three men and two women aged 30 to 69 years, had hepatocellular carcinoma (four) or combined HCC and intrahepatic cholangiocarcinoma (one). The five patients had tumors staged T1-T3 N0M0, with maximum diameters ranging from roughly 4.2 to 11 cm. Samples yielded roughly 3.5 to 7.13 million productive TCRbeta reads; read depth did not differ significantly between tissue types. Across five regions of each liver tumor, along with adjacent normal tissue and blood, the study brought together TCRbeta repertoire sequencing, expression microarrays and whole-exome sequencing. A total of 35 or so specimens from 5 patients, comprising approximately 25 tumor regions, 5 adjacent noncancerous liver tissues and 5 peripheral blood samples, were covered by TCRbeta repertoire sequencing. To link TCRbeta repertoire diversity to the local molecular phenotype, the 20 to 30 tumor region samples were profiled with Agilent mRNA microarrays. Technical replicate repertoires showed high reproducibility, with mean shared-clone rates around 0.91 and correlation coefficients above 0.95.

Without any cell sorting, total RNA and DNA were extracted together from approximately 22-30 mg of bulk tissue using the AllPrep DNA/RNA mini kit. Between late 2015 and March 2016, five patients in China with histopathologically diagnosed primary liver carcinoma had surgical resection. Patients had chronic HBV infection and were treatment-naive at sampling. Each tumor was sampled at five spatially separated regions: the tumor centre plus the superior, inferior, left-lateral and right-lateral poles. Histological examination found more than 75% viable tumor cells in every tumor sample. Each fresh piece of tumor and adjacent tissue was cut in two, with one half stored in RNAlater at -80 degrees C and the other half sent for histology. A constant-region primer and ProtoScript II reverse transcriptase were used to reverse-transcribe TCRbeta-specific cDNA from roughly 0.5 ug total RNA. Three nested multiplex PCR rounds, following a slightly modified ARM-PCR procedure, were used to build the TCRbeta libraries. Each of the first two PCR rounds ran for approximately 11 cycles and used multiplex TRBV1-TRBV30 forward primers together with a Cbeta reverse primer. Sample barcodes and Illumina adapters were added in a final 25-cycle PCR with Deep VentR polymerase. Before sequencing, amplicons of 200-500 bp were purified from gel using a QIAquick gel extraction kit. An Illumina HiSeq 2500 was used to sequence the TCRbeta amplicons, generating 250-bp paired-end reads. Processing in the source paper ran as follows. Trimmomatic v0.33 was used to quality-trim the reads, and FLASH v1.2.11 was used to merge paired reads so that full CDR3 sequences could be recovered. MiGEC v1.2.1b assigned V, D and J germline segments to the rearranged TCRbeta sequences. Clonotype statistics and Shannon-Wiener diversity indices were computed with VDJtools v1.0.0. Except for diversity analysis, only the 250 most abundant clonotypes of each sample were used in subsequent analyses to reduce sampling bias. TCRdb's own reprocessing of the public reads used fastp at Q25 and MiXCR and kept productive beta chains. Rows are unified per CDR3 protein, each entry keeping the most common DNA and genes. The V and J calls come from TCRdb's annotation, not from the publication. A total of around 100,000 distinct CDR3 sequences appear in this sample, 55% to 70% of them only once. The leading ten clones occupy 9.5% to 10% of the sample.

Study-wide findings and limitations: Because sequencing covered only the TCR beta chain and unpaired alpha chains were not captured, true repertoire diversity is likely underestimated. Repertoire overlap was found to be higher between tumor regions (mean roughly 35%) than between tumor-adjacent (roughly 17%) or tumor-blood (around 15%) pairs, consistent with antigen-driven expansion. Only about 8-25% of top clones were found in all five regions of a tumor, suggesting spatial heterogeneity of tumor-infiltrating T cells. Bulk unsorted samples precluded comparing CD4+ and CD8+ T cell repertoires. With just five patients in the study, the authors point out that the findings should be validated in a larger study. The top 250 clones made up a significantly larger repertoire fraction in tumors than in blood (p = 0.039).

On this clonotype: The target of this receptor is not known. Per-base quality was not reported, and no clone a single base away is much larger than it.

The CDR3 runs 16 residues from the cysteine to the phenylalanine. Only the CDR3 DNA is retained, 48 bases long and in frame from the first base. Germline trimming: 7 bases from V, 3 bases from J; junction bases outside gene matches: 15. CDR1 and CDR2 were assigned from the germline V gene as SGHRS and YFSETQ. Sequenced sample: liver tumor tissue from sampling region 5. This sample's cell subset or site label indicates: tumor region T5, tumor centre. Rearrangement joined TRBV5-1 to TRBJ2-7, with 8 bases in between that match TRBD1. The receptor was isolated from a woman in her sixties or seventies with primary liver carcinoma and hepatitis B virus infection. The CDR3 is CASGPMRGQVFYEQYF. The DNA is TGCGCCAGCGGACCCATGAGGGGACAGGTATTCTACGAGCAGTACTTC. When the CDR3 is completed using the reference TRBV5-1 and TRBJ2-7 genes on either side, the full variable domain is KAGVTQTPRYLIKTRGQQVTLSCSPISGHRSVSWYQQTPGQGLQFLFEYFSETQRNKGNFPGRFSGRQFSNSRSEMNVSTLELGDSALYLCASGPMRGQVFYEQYFGPGTRLTVT.